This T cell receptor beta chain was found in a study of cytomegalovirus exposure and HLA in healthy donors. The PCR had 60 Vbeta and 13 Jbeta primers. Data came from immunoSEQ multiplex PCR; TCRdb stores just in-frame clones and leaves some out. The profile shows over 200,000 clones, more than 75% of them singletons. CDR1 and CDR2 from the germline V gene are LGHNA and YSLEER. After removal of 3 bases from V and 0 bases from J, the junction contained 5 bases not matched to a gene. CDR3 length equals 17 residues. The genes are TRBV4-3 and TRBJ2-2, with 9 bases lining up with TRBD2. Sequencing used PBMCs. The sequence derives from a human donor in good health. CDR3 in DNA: TGCGCCAGCAGCCAGGCGACTAGCGGCCCGAACACCGGGGAGCTGTTTTTT. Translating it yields CASSQATSGPNTGELFF.